This entry lists 18 T cell receptor beta chains sequenced from one sample in a study of CD8 T cells in ankylosing spondylitis. Study-wide points: Roughly 8 highly homologous variants made up a TCR beta motif that seemed to typify ankylosing spondylitis blood.

Their antigens are not known. In TCRdb, the 5' RACE reads were re-called with MiXCR into one record per CDR3 protein. The table lists more than 250,000 distinct CDR3 sequences, less than 9.5% of them singletons. Material for sequencing was blood, either unsorted or a sorted T cell fraction (not recorded which). These receptor sequences come from a male donor with ankylosing spondylitis.

This sequence joins TRBV15 and TRBJ2-3, with TRBD2 as a possible D gene (5 bases). V was clipped by 9 bases and J by 2 bases, with 15 bases between them. The CDR3 has 14 residues. Germline V gives CDR1 LNHNV, CDR2 YYDKDF (reference sequence). CDR3 amino acids: CATGAASNTDTQYF. CDR3 sequence (DNA): TGTGCCACGGGAGCGGCTAGCAACACAGATACGCAGTATTTT.

The V call is TRBV5-4, the J call TRBJ2-5, with D possibly being TRBD1 or TRBD2 (5 bases each). Trimming removed 5 bases at V and 4 bases at J, with 18 bases between. This CDR3 contains 15 residues. Germline V lookup: CDR1 SGHNT, CDR2 YYREEE (reference sequence). The CDR3 spells CASRSGTSVLETQYF. The CDR3 DNA reads TGTGCCAGCAGGTCCGGGACGTCAGTTTTAGAGACCCAGTACTTC.

This chain uses TRBV29-1 with TRBJ2-7; D perhaps matches TRBD1 (5 bases). CDR3 size: 14 residues. Deletions cut 1 base from V and 4 bases from J, with 14 bases between. Germline values: CDR1 SQVTM, CDR2 ANQGSEA. The CDR3 reads CSVEVNAKGYEQYF. The CDR3, as DNA: TGCAGCGTTGAAGTTAATGCGAAGGGGTACGAGCAGTACTTC.

This clonotype was detected only a few times. This sequence joins TRBV11-1 and TRBJ1-1; the match to TRBD1 covers 7 bases. CDR1 and CDR2 from the germline V gene are SGHAT and FQDESV (reference sequence). The CDR3 extends over 13 amino acids. V dropped 5 bases and J dropped 11; count of bases not matched to a gene: 11. The CDR3 here is CASSQGLDREAFF. CDR3 bases: TGTGCCAGCAGCCAGGGCCTTGACAGGGAGGCTTTCTTT. Combining the CDR3 with reference TRBV11-1 and TRBJ1-1 gives the whole variable domain EAEVAQSPRYKITEKSQAVAFWCDPISGHATLYWYRQILGQGPELLVQFQDESVVDDSQLPKDRFSAERLKGVDSTLKIQPAELGDSAMYLCASSQGLDREAFFGQGTRLTVV.

The chain recombines TRBV2 with TRBJ1-5; D call uncertain. V lost 4 bases and J lost 4, with 14 bases in between. Per the germline V gene, CDR1 is SNHLY and CDR2 is FYNNEI. This CDR3 is 15 amino acids long. The CDR3 coding sequence is TGTGCCAGCAGTGCCCAGGCAGCTATTAATCAGCCCCAGCATTTT. Amino acids: CASSAQAAINQPQHF. Based on the CDR3 plus reference TRBV2 and TRBJ1-5, the full variable domain is EPEVTQTPSHQVTQMGQEVILRCVPISNHLYFYWYRQILGQKVEFLVSFYNNEISEKSEIFDDQFSVERPDGSNFTLKIRSTKLEDSAMYFCASSAQAAINQPQHFGDGTRLSIL.

The chain is built from TRBV20-1 and TRBJ2-5, with 9 bases matching TRBD1. There are 15 residues in the CDR3. Germline CDR1 and CDR2: DFQATT and SNEGSKA (reference sequence). V was clipped by 3 bases and J by 5 bases; unmatched bases: 10. DNA of the CDR3: TGCAGTGCTAGCCCGTCGGGACAGGGCCTGGAGACCCAGTACTTC. Translating it yields CSASPSGQGLETQYF.

This chain connects TRBV29-1 to TRBJ1-1; 8 bases map to TRBD1. V dropped 7 bases and J dropped 1; count of bases not matched to a gene: 2. Looked up from germline, CDR1 is SQVTM and CDR2 is ANQGSEA. This CDR3 contains 12 residues. The CDR3 nucleotides are TGCAGCGGAGGACAGGGGAACACTGAAGCTTTCTTT. Translation gives CSGGQGNTEAFF. The entire variable domain, with the rest obtained from reference TRBV29-1 and TRBJ1-1, is as follows: SAVISQKPSRDICQRGTSLTIQCQVDSQVTMMFWYRQQPGQSLTLIATANQGSEATYESGFVIDKFPISRPNLTFSTLTVSNMSPEDSSIYLCSGGQGNTEAFFGQGTRLTVV.

This clonotype came up many times. V is TRBV5-1 and J is TRBJ2-5; maybe TRBD2 (6 bases). The CDR3 spans 15 residues. Germline V gene data show CDR1 as SGHRS and CDR2 as YFSETQ. With 4 bases removed from V and 0 bases from J, the gap between germline ends came to 13 bases. DNA for the CDR3: TGCGCCAGCAGCATAAGTGCTAGCGACCAAGAGACCCAGTACTTC. Its protein is CASSISASDQETQYF.

This clonotype was seen more than once but under ten times. CDR3 region: CASSGADRYEQYF. The DNA of the CDR3 is TGTGCCAGCTCAGGCGCGGACCGCTACGAGCAGTACTTC. V usage is TRBV18 and J usage is TRBJ2-7; no firm D call. The germline CDR1 and CDR2 sequences are KGHSH and LQKENI. This CDR3 is built from 13 residues. Between the trimmed V and J ends, which lost 5 bases and 3 bases, there was a span of 11 bases.

This clonotype was recorded a few times. This chain joins TRBV7-6 and TRBJ2-7, with D unresolved. The V and J ends lost 3 bases and 6 bases respectively, with 9 bases between them. The CDR3 has 12 amino acids. CDR1 and CDR2 from the germline V gene are SGHVS and FNYEAQ. CDR3 in DNA: TGTGCCAGCAGCTTTGTTCGTCGCGAGCAGTACTTC. Translating it yields CASSFVRREQYF.

This clonotype was observed a handful of times. The CDR3 reads CASSQRFRPNTEAFF. The DNA of the CDR3 is TGTGCCAGCAGCCAAAGGTTCAGACCAAACACTGAAGCTTTCTTT. This chain links TRBV14 with TRBJ1-1; D unresolved. The germline V and J ends were trimmed by 2 bases and 2 bases, with 12 bases remaining between them. Germline-derived CDR1 and CDR2 are SGHDN and FVKESK. This CDR3 has 15 amino acids.

The table lists this clonotype with many counts. The gene calls are TRBV12-3 or TRBV12-4 and TRBJ1-6, with TRBD1 matching over 9 bases. J was trimmed by 3 bases and V by 7 bases; bases with no gene match: 13. The CDR3 runs to 18 residues. CDR3: CASTPEWDRERYNSPLHF. DNA of the CDR3: TGTGCCAGCACCCCCGAATGGGACAGGGAGCGCTATAATTCACCCCTCCACTTT.

This clonotype was detected a few times. The V gene is TRBV7-2, the J gene TRBJ2-1; maybe TRBD2 (5 bases). V was clipped by 1 base and J by 2 bases, with 9 bases between them. There are 15 residues in the CDR3. The germline CDR1 and CDR2 sequences are SGHTA and FQGNSA. The CDR3 bases are TGTGCCAGCAGCTTAGTGGCTAGCCCCTACAATGAGCAGTTCTTC. This codes for CASSLVASPYNEQFF. Drawing the rest from reference TRBV7-2 and TRBJ2-1, the complete variable domain is GAGVSQSPSNKVTEKGKDVELRCDPISGHTALYWYRQSLGQGLEFLIYFQGNSAPDKSGLPSDRFSAERTGGSVSTLTIQRTQQEDSAVYLCASSLVASPYNEQFFGPGTRLTVL.

This clonotype was seen repeatedly, ten times or more. The chain uses TRBV29-1 and TRBJ2-5, with D perhaps matching TRBD1 (6 bases). V lost 6 bases and J lost 5, with 16 bases in between. Germline V gene data show CDR1 as SQVTM and CDR2 as ANQGSEA. The CDR3 is made up of 13 amino acids. The DNA of the CDR3 is TGCAGCGTCCTCTCACAGGGATACGAGACCCAGTACTTC. This gives the protein CSVLSQGYETQYF. The whole variable domain, remainder taken from reference TRBV29-1 and TRBJ2-5, is SAVISQKPSRDICQRGTSLTIQCQVDSQVTMMFWYRQQPGQSLTLIATANQGSEATYESGFVIDKFPISRPNLTFSTLTVSNMSPEDSSIYLCSVLSQGYETQYFGPGTRLLVL.

The chain uses TRBV12-3 or TRBV12-4 and TRBJ2-1; no clear D gene. This CDR3 is 13 amino acids long. Trimming cost V 7 bases and J 0 bases, with 7 bases left between them. The CDR3 region has the DNA TGTGCCAGCACCCCGGACTCCTACAATGAGCAGTTCTTC. It is translated as CASTPDSYNEQFF.

The table lists this clonotype with a few counts. The rearrangement links TRBV29-1 to TRBJ2-5; D is ambiguous. This CDR3 has 13 residues. With 2 bases removed from V and 5 bases from J, the gap between germline ends came to 12 bases. Germline CDR1 is SQVTM and CDR2 is ANQGSEA. As DNA, the CDR3 is TGCAGCGTTGAATGGGGAATGGCGGAGACCCAGTACTTC. This codes for CSVEWGMAETQYF.

J is TRBJ2-2 and V is TRBV9; D not certain. The CDR3 loop spans 17 amino acids. V shed 1 base and J shed 1 base, with 14 bases lying between them. Germline V lookup: CDR1 SGDLS, CDR2 YYNGEE. The CDR3 here is CASSVLGSPRNTGELFF. The CDR3 nucleotides are TGTGCCAGCAGCGTATTAGGGTCGCCTAGGAACACCGGGGAGCTGTTTTTT.

The V call is TRBV6-1, the J call TRBJ2-1; TRBD2 matches at 8 bases. This CDR3 has 14 residues. Germline CDR1 MNHNS, CDR2 SASEGT. The junction had 7 bases not matched to a gene; V was cut back by 2 bases and J by 10 bases. The CDR3 is CASSELTGGGEQFF. CDR3 DNA sequence: TGTGCCAGCAGTGAATTGACGGGAGGGGGGGAGCAGTTCTTC.